Listed below are T cell receptor beta chains from one sample, sequenced in a study of shared clonotypes between healthy human individuals. Using immunoSEQ multiplex PCR, the repertoire was profiled, and TCRdb retains in-frame clones only, with some absent. The table lists about 680,000 clones, under 95% of them singletons. Sequenced material: naive CD8+ T cells sorted from blood. These receptors originate from a man younger than 45 in good health. The CDR3 runs from the conserved cysteine through the conserved F or W. The D gene is left open where the match is weak. The size entry is marked missing in some rows and otherwise reads once, few, many or a size class.

d_gene | abundance | j_gene | v_gene | CDR3aa | CDR3nt
. | . | TRBJ2-2 | TRBV7-9 | CASSTIGTNTGELFF | TGTGCCAGCAGCACTATTGGGACAAACACCGGGGAGCTGTTTTTT
. | . | TRBJ2-7 | TRBV7-9 | CASSSGFSTPEQYF | TGTGCCAGCAGCTCGGGATTTAGCACCCCCGAGCAGTACTTC
. | . | TRBJ2-2 | TRBV5-4 | CASSSVDFAGTGELFF | TGTGCCAGCAGCTCAGTAGACTTTGCTGGCACCGGGGAGCTGTTTTTT
. | . | TRBJ2-1 | TRBV5-1 | CASSHWISRARGAYNEQFF | TGCGCCAGCAGCCACTGGATTAGCAGGGCCCGCGGGGCCTACAATGAGCAGTTCTTC
. | . | TRBJ1-3 | TRBV9 | CASSVGSGAGNTIYF | TGTGCCAGCAGCGTAGGGTCAGGGGCTGGAAACACCATATATTTT
TRBD2 | . | TRBJ2-1 | TRBV27 | CASSFPNGRSYNEQFF | TGTGCCAGCAGTTTCCCCAACGGGAGGTCCTACAATGAGCAGTTCTTC
. | . | TRBJ2-2 | TRBV7-9 | CASSPRLELGELFF | TGTGCCAGCAGCCCCCGACTAGAATTAGGGGAGCTGTTTTTT
TRBD2 | . | TRBJ2-1 | TRBV29-1 | CSVASPPGTTYNEQFF | TGCAGCGTTGCTTCCCCGCCGGGGACTACCTACAATGAGCAGTTCTTC
TRBD1 | . | TRBJ2-7 | TRBV19 | CASSIGTGSYEQYF | TGTGCCAGTAGTATAGGGACAGGCTCCTACGAGCAGTACTTC
TRBD2 | . | TRBJ2-2 | TRBV15 | CATSPGGVTDSPNTGELFF | TGTGCCACCAGCCCCGGGGGGGTAACGGACAGCCCGAACACCGGGGAGCTGTTTTTT
TRBD1 | . | TRBJ2-7 | TRBV13 | CASSKGTGLSYEQYF | TGTGCCAGCAGCAAAGGGACAGGGCTCTCCTACGAGCAGTACTTC
. | . | TRBJ2-3 | TRBV9 | CASSQEGSYTDTQYF | TGTGCCAGCAGCCAAGAGGGGTCCTACACAGATACGCAGTATTTT
TRBD2 | . | TRBJ2-1 | TRBV9 | CASSGRGTSGRNEQFF | TGTGCCAGCAGCGGGAGAGGGACTAGCGGGAGAAATGAGCAGTTCTTC
TRBD2 | . | TRBJ2-1 | TRBV7-9 | CASSLAGTSLNNEQFF | TGTGCCAGCAGCTTAGCGGGGACTAGCCTAAACAATGAGCAGTTCTTC
. | . | TRBJ2-3 | TRBV4-2 | CASSSKVAYSTDTQYF | TGTGCCAGCAGCTCCAAGGTAGCGTATAGCACAGATACGCAGTATTTT
TRBD1 | once | TRBJ2-7 | TRBV14 | CASSPTGFYEQYF | TGTGCCAGCAGCCCGACAGGGTTCTACGAGCAGTACTTC
. | . | TRBJ2-3 | TRBV11-2 | CASSPEGEDTQYF | TGTGCCAGCAGCCCAGAGGGGGAGGATACGCAGTATTTT
. | . | TRBJ2-1 | TRBV7-9 | CASRHPGGGSYNEQFF | TGTGCCAGCAGGCATCCTGGGGGCGGATCCTACAATGAGCAGTTCTTC
TRBD1 | . | TRBJ1-3 | TRBV2 | CAILDRARGNTIYF | TGTGCCATCCTGGACAGGGCAAGGGGAAACACCATATATTTT
. | . | TRBJ2-7 | TRBV27 | CAKDRLKSYEQYF | TGTGCCAAAGACAGGCTGAAATCCTACGAGCAGTACTTC
. | . | TRBJ2-7 | TRBV11-1 | CASSSPSLGYEQYF | TGTGCCAGCAGCTCCCCGAGCTTAGGCTACGAGCAGTACTTC
. | . | TRBJ2-3 | TRBV21-1 | CASSNTGGQGSDTQYF | TGTGCCAGCAGTAACACAGGGGGACAGGGATCAGATACGCAGTATTTT
. | once | TRBJ2-7 | TRBV7-9 | CASSFGTDYEQYF | TGTGCCAGCAGCTTCGGTACAGACTACGAGCAGTACTTC
. | . | TRBJ1-3 | TRBV28 | CASSLWQDSSGNTIYF | TGTGCCAGCAGTTTATGGCAGGACAGCTCTGGAAACACCATATATTTT
. | . | TRBJ1-2 | TRBV15 | CATSRDVTGSIYGYTF | TGTGCCACCAGCAGAGATGTTACAGGGTCCATATACGGCTACACCTTC
. | . | TRBJ1-5 | TRBV7-2 | CASSLALEANQPQHF | TGTGCCAGCAGCTTAGCGTTGGAGGCTAATCAGCCCCAGCATTTT
. | once | TRBJ2-4 | TRBV5-1 | CASSLWAAPGEDIQYF | TGCGCCAGCAGCTTGTGGGCCGCCCCCGGGGAGGACATTCAGTACTTC